These 3 T cell receptor beta chains were all obtained from the same sample, sequenced in a study of T cells in Graves' hyperthyroidism and ophthalmopathy. RNA transcripts yielded amplified TCR beta CDR3 regions. First-round RT-PCR with HTBI primers amplified the TCR CDR3 region. Via MiXCR, TCRdb re-called the multiplex PCR reads, giving one row per CDR3 protein. The sample holds more than 500,000 distinct CDR3 sequences, 40% to 55% seen once. The sequenced material came from peripheral blood or thyroid tissue (not recorded which). These receptor sequences come from an adult woman with Graves' disease, either hyperthyroidism or ophthalmopathy (not recorded which).

This clonotype was observed many times. The chain links TRBV12-3 or TRBV12-4 to TRBJ2-5, with 12 bases matching TRBD1. The CDR3 has 15 residues. Germline trimming cut 6 bases from V and 5 bases from J; bases unmatched to any gene: 7. The CDR3 nucleotides are TGTGCCAGCAGCCAGGGACAGGGGGCGGTGGAGACCCAGTACTTC. Protein: CASSQGQGAVETQYF.

This clonotype was detected only a few times. This chain uses TRBV7-2 with TRBJ2-7; 8 nucleotides align to TRBD1. The CDR3 loop spans 15 amino acids. The germline gives CDR1 SGHTA, CDR2 FQGNSA. J gave up 4 bases and V 2 bases, and 7 bases lay outside the gene matches. As DNA, the CDR3 is TGTGCCAGCAGCTTACCTGGACAGGGTAGTTACGAGCAGTACTTC. This translates into CASSLPGQGSYEQYF.

The chain uses TRBV9 and TRBJ2-5, with TRBD1 matching 10 bases. The V gene end was trimmed by 0 bases and the J gene end by 5 bases; junction bases not matched to a gene: 4. CDR1 and CDR2 from the germline V gene are SGDLS and YYNGEE. The CDR3 is 15 residues long. The CDR3 nucleotides read TGTGCCAGCAGCGTAGAGACAGGGGGCGCGGAGACCCAGTACTTC. Amino acid sequence: CASSVETGGAETQYF.